Given below is one T cell receptor beta chain in context. The germline V gene has CDR1 MGHRA and CDR2 YSYEKL. The CDR3 runs to 16 residues. Unmatched junction bases numbered 9, after V lost 5 bases and J lost 5 bases. The record originates from a study of blood T cell repertoires in COVID-19. Study information: Sample material is recorded as cDNA or gDNA derived from T cells, B-cell-depleted T cells, or PBMCs.

Here immunoSEQ multiplex PCR was the method, and the copy in TCRdb shows in-frame clones only, minus some. The sample consists of about 240,000 clones, approximately 83% of them appearing once. Sequences were obtained from peripheral blood. The V and J genes are TRBV4-1 and TRBJ2-2, with TRBD2 identical over 9 bases. The source is a human donor in a cohort sampled during active COVID-19. CDR3 DNA: TGCGCCAGCAGCTTTCTAGCGGGACATACTACCGGGGAGCTGTTTTTT. This gives the protein CASSFLAGHTTGELFF.